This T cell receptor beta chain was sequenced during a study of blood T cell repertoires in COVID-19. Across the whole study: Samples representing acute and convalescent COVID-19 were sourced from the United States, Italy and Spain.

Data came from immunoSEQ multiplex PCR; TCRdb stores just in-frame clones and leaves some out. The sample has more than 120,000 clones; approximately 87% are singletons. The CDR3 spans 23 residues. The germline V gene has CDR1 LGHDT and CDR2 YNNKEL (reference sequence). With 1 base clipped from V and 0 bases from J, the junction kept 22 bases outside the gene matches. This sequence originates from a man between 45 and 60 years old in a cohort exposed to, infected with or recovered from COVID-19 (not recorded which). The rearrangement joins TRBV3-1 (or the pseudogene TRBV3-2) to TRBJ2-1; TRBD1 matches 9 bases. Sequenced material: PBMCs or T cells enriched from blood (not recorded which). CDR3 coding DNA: TGTGCCAGCAGCCAAGTTGTATCCTTGTCGGACAGGGGTCCAGTTAGCTCCTACAATGAGCAGTTCTTC. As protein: CASSQVVSLSDRGPVSSYNEQFF.